One and the same sample provided the 12 T cell receptor beta chains below, sequenced in a study of blood T cells in healthy people across ages. A second about 7 to 12 cycle PCR used barcoded and J-beta primers. TCRdb re-analysed the 5' RACE reads in MiXCR, keeping a single row per CDR3 protein. The top ten hold roughly 34% of the sample, which has some 640,000 distinct CDR3 sequences, around 45% seen once. Sequencing input: blood. These TCRs come from a woman in her sixties or seventies in good health.

This chain links TRBV12-3 or TRBV12-4 with TRBJ1-1; D ambiguous. CDR3 length: 12 amino acids. V lost 8 bases, J lost 5 bases, and 12 bases lay in between. The CDR3 loop is CASAWTRTEAFF. The CDR3 nucleotides are TGTGCCAGCGCCTGGACCAGGACTGAAGCTTTCTTT.

V and J are TRBV7-2 and TRBJ1-2; D is perhaps TRBD1 (5 bases). This CDR3 has 19 residues. V lost 6 bases to trimming and J lost 2 bases, with 28 bases between them. Germline V lookup: CDR1 SGHTA, CDR2 FQGNSA. CDR3 in amino acids: CASRPPTGTKKDLNYGYTF. CDR3 sequence (DNA): TGTGCCAGCAGACCTCCCACCGGGACTAAAAAGGACCTCAACTATGGCTACACCTTC. The complete variable domain, with remaining parts taken from reference TRBV7-2 and TRBJ1-2, reads GAGVSQSPSNKVTEKGKDVELRCDPISGHTALYWYRQSLGQGLEFLIYFQGNSAPDKSGLPSDRFSAERTGGSVSTLTIQRTQQEDSAVYLCASRPPTGTKKDLNYGYTFGSGTRLTVV.

This clonotype has a handful of counts. V usage is TRBV7-3 and J usage is TRBJ2-1; TRBD1 matches 7 bases. Germline-derived CDR1 and CDR2 are SGHTA and FQGTGA. The ends lost 2 bases at V and 9 bases at J; junction bases unmatched: 7. This CDR3 is built from 14 residues. CDR3 DNA sequence: TGTGCCAGCAGCTTACAGGGGGTAATAGGTGAGCAGTTCTTC. It yields the protein CASSLQGVIGEQFF.

This chain connects TRBV4-3 to TRBJ1-1, with 8 bases that match TRBD1. Trimming took 2 bases from V and 10 from J; bases not matched to a gene: 6. This CDR3 region has 13 residues. From germline, CDR1 is LGHNA and CDR2 YSLEER. As DNA, the CDR3 is TGCGCCAGCAGCCAAACACAGGGGGTGGCAGCTTTCTTT. Its translation is CASSQTQGVAAFF.

This clonotype has more than one count but fewer than ten. The chain combines TRBV4-3 with TRBJ2-1; the match to TRBD2 covers 13 bases. V was clipped by 0 bases and J by 0 bases; unmatched bases: 8. The germline V gene has CDR1 LGHNA and CDR2 YSLEER. CDR3 length: 20 residues. In nucleotides, the CDR3 is TGCGCCAGCAGCCAAGACCCCGGACTAGCGGGAGAACCCTCCTACAATGAGCAGTTCTTC. Translating gives CASSQDPGLAGEPSYNEQFF.

This clonotype was found once. The chain has TRBV11-1 and TRBJ2-2; D unresolved. The CDR3 consists of 13 residues. In germline, CDR1 is SGHAT, CDR2 FQDESV (reference sequence). Trimming took 6 bases from V and 1 from J, leaving 6 bases between them. CDR3 coding DNA: TGTGCCAGCAGAGAGCTGAACACCGGGGAGCTGTTTTTT. Its translation is CASRELNTGELFF.

This clonotype was observed a few times. V is TRBV4-1 and J is TRBJ1-6; D remains unclear. Germline CDR1 is MGHRA and CDR2 is YSYEKL. The CDR3 contains 15 residues. The V end was cut by 1 base, the J end by 7 bases, with 11 bases between. The DNA of the CDR3 is TGCGCCAGCAGCCAAGTCCGGGTCGCGAATTCACCCCTCCACTTT. Translating gives CASSQVRVANSPLHF.

This rearrangement joins TRBV7-2 to TRBJ2-1; the match to TRBD2 covers 14 bases. The CDR3 contains 16 residues. CDR1 is SGHTA, CDR2 FQGNSA, per germline. V was pared by 5 bases and J by 6 bases, with 6 bases of the junction left unmatched. The CDR3 here is CASSGYGTSGGNEQFF. CDR3 sequence (DNA): TGTGCCAGCAGCGGATACGGGACTAGCGGGGGCAATGAGCAGTTCTTC.

In this sample, this clonotype turned up a few times. This sequence joins TRBV5-1 and TRBJ2-7; D is perhaps TRBD1 (6 bases). The CDR3 length is 15 residues. V was cut by 1 base and J by 0 bases, with 11 bases left in between. Germline assignment: CDR1 SGHRS and CDR2 YFSETQ. The CDR3 DNA is TGCGCCAGCAGCTTGCTCACAGGGACCTCCTACGAGCAGTACTTC. Its translation: CASSLLTGTSYEQYF.

The chain combines TRBV29-1 with TRBJ2-3, with 7 bases aligning to TRBD2. The CDR3 runs 15 residues. V was clipped by 1 base and J by 0 bases; unmatched bases: 4. CDR1 SQVTM and CDR2 ANQGSEA come from the germline V gene. CDR3 DNA: TGCAGCGTTGAAGGTTTTAGCGGGAGCACAGATACGCAGTATTTT. It encodes CSVEGFSGSTDTQYF.

The chain couples TRBV20-1 to TRBJ1-5; tentatively, D is TRBD1 (5 bases). CDR3 size: 13 residues. In germline, CDR1 is DFQATT, CDR2 SNEGSKA (reference sequence). The V and J ends lost 6 bases and 5 bases respectively, with 14 bases between them. The CDR3 region has the DNA TGCAGTGCCCCCGTGGGGGGGGATCAGCCCCAGCATTTT. Translating it yields CSAPVGGDQPQHF.

Only a few counts were recorded for this clonotype. The chain is built from TRBV7-2 and TRBJ2-7; D possibly corresponds to TRBD1 (5 bases). The CDR3 length is 14 residues. V lost 5 bases to trimming and J lost 1 base, with 12 bases between them. Germline lookup yields CDR1 SGHTA and CDR2 FQGNSA. CDR3 loop: CASSRTTLSYEQYF. Here the CDR3 DNA reads TGTGCCAGCAGCCGGACAACCCTGTCCTACGAGCAGTACTTC.